This T cell receptor beta chain was captured by sequencing in a study of cytomegalovirus exposure and HLA in healthy donors. It was with 60 Vbeta and 13 Jbeta primers that the PCR ran. Clones were read by immunoSEQ multiplex PCR, and TCRdb kept only the in-frame ones, dropping some. The table has roughly 200,000 clones, approximately 82% seen once. Germline V gene data show CDR1 as SEHNR and CDR2 as FQNEAQ (reference sequence). The V gene lost 5 bases and the J gene lost 4 bases, with 8 bases spanning the gap. The CDR3 length is 12 residues. Worth noting for this clone: The target antigen is unknown.

Study observations and caveats: When analyzed later, a missense DCLRE1C variant was found to be linked to TCR beta V- and J-gene trimming. Another analysis was done later, and it associated approximately 17,000 TCR beta sequences with HLA alleles at 0.05 false discovery rate.

This TCR derives from a woman in her 40s in good health and CMV-seronegative. The chain is built from TRBV7-9 and TRBJ2-5; weak D call: TRBD1 (6 bases). The sequencing input was PBMCs. CDR3 loop: CASSQQGETQYF. For the CDR3, the DNA is TGTGCCAGCAGCCAACAGGGAGAGACCCAGTACTTC.